This entry is about one T cell receptor (beta chain). The target antigen is unknown. Possible read error: a much larger clone is one base away. The authors amplified TCR beta CDR3 regions from RNA transcripts. In the first round, RT-PCR was carried out with HTBI primers, and a multiplex PCR formed the second round. TCRdb ran MiXCR on the multiplex PCR reads and lists one entry per CDR3 protein. The sample lists about 1.1 million distinct CDR3 sequences, roughly 35% occurring once. The sample originates from a study of Graves' ophthalmopathy and Graves' hyperthyroidism. Per the germline V gene, CDR1 is ENHRY and CDR2 is SYGVKD. This CDR3 spans 14 amino acids. Whole-study findings and limits: Most expanded thyroid clonotypes above 0.001 frequency also appeared in blood.

The specimen sequenced was peripheral blood or thyroid tissue (not recorded which). The origin of this receptor is an adult man with Graves' hyperthyroidism. This chain joins TRBV10-3 and TRBJ1-2; D uncertain. CDR3 loop: CASSPQADLLGYTF. CDR3 nucleotide sequence: TGTGCCAGCAGTCCCCAGGCGGACCTACTTGGGTACACCTTC.